Presented here are 10 T cell receptor beta chains from one specimen sequenced in a study of shared clonotypes between healthy human individuals (dated by TCRdb to about 2020). Library prep was done by the immunoSEQ multiplex PCR assay. TCRdb took this table from immuneACCESS and kept in-frame rearrangements with V and J called. Such tables lack part of the clones; where checked against another copy, unresolved V genes explain under half of the gap, and the rest is unexplained. The sample has 1.5 million to 2.5 million clones on record, just under 95% of them singletons. Around 1.2% of the sample is held by the ten biggest clonotypes. CD8 naive samples were obtained by positive selection for CCR7 among CD45RO-negative cells, yielding a CD45RA+CCR7+ population from which TemRA cells were excluded. Sequencing was done on a sample of naive CD8+ T cells sorted from blood. The label giving this sample's cell subset or site can be read as: CD45RA+CCR7+. These receptors all stem from a man aged 18 to 29 in good health.

The gene calls are TRBV5-5 and TRBJ2-1; D is unclear. The V end lost 6 bases, the J end lost 0 bases, and 13 bases lay between the germline ends. This CDR3 has 15 residues. Per germline, CDR1 SGHKS and CDR2 YYEKEE (reference sequence). The CDR3 DNA sequence: TGTGCCAGCATCCTCCTCTCCGTCTCCTACAATGAGCAGTTCTTC. As protein: CASILLSVSYNEQFF.

This chain links TRBV9 with TRBJ2-1; D ambiguous. In germline, CDR1 is SGDLS, CDR2 YYNGEE. The CDR3 is made up of 14 amino acids. Trimming removed 0 bases at V and 7 bases at J, with 11 bases between. CDR3 residues: CASSVGGSGNEQFF. Here the CDR3 DNA reads TGTGCCAGCAGCGTAGGTGGAAGTGGGAATGAGCAGTTCTTC.

The genes are TRBV25-1 and TRBJ1-2, with no clear D. Trimming left V 6 bases short and J 4 bases short, with 6 bases between. Germline V gene data show CDR1 as MGHDK and CDR2 as SYGVNS. The CDR3 covers 11 residues. This CDR3 reads CASREGYGYTF. CDR3 DNA sequence: TGTGCCAGCAGGGAGGGCTATGGCTACACCTTC.

This clone appeared a single time. The J gene is TRBJ2-2, the V gene TRBV4-3; 10 positions agree with TRBD2. Germline CDR1 LGHNA, CDR2 YSLEER. The CDR3 is 16 amino acids. Losses at the gene ends were 4 bases for V and 8 bases for J; bases not matched to a gene: 10. CDR3: CASSLGLAGEWGELFF. The CDR3, as DNA: TGCGCCAGCAGCCTCGGGCTAGCGGGAGAATGGGGGGAGCTGTTTTTT.

The V gene is TRBV30, the J gene TRBJ2-3; 8 bases align to TRBD1. CDR3 length: 13 residues. CDR1 is GTSNPN, CDR2 SVGIG, per germline (reference sequence). J lost 4 bases, V lost 5 bases, and 5 bases had no gene match. CDR3 sequence (DNA): TGTGCCTGGGACAGGGGCGGATCAGATACGCAGTATTTT. Translating gives CAWDRGGSDTQYF.

This chain connects TRBV5-5 to TRBJ2-7; possibly TRBD2 for D (7 bases). Trimming removed 3 bases from V and 3 bases from J, with 22 bases in between. Germline CDR1 SGHKS, CDR2 YYEKEE (reference sequence). CDR3 length equals 17 residues. Written as DNA, the CDR3 is TGTGCCAGCAGCTCGGGGGCTAGCGGAGGCAAACACTACGAGCAGTACTTC. Translation: CASSSGASGGKHYEQYF.

This rearrangement joins TRBV5-6 to TRBJ2-3; a weak D match, TRBD1 (5 bases). Germline lookup yields CDR1 SGHDT and CDR2 YYEEEE. Between the trimmed V and J ends, which lost 2 bases and 2 bases, there was a span of 9 bases. The CDR3 is made up of 14 amino acids. DNA for the CDR3: TGTGCCAGCAGCTTAGGGGTTTCCACAGATACGCAGTATTTT. Its protein product is CASSLGVSTDTQYF.

As regards this clone: This specimen includes other DNA sequences encoding the same CDR3. V usage is TRBV27 and J usage is TRBJ2-7; D gene uncertain. V lost 7 bases to trimming and J lost 4 bases, with 8 bases between them. Germline CDR1 reads MNHEY; CDR2 reads SMNVEV (reference sequence). The CDR3 sequence is 11 residues long. The CDR3 DNA reads as TGTGCCAGCACGGACGGGTACGAGCAGTACTTC. This codes for CASTDGYEQYF.

The sample holds one count of this clone. At one of its ends the junction is not consistent with the germline gene, which may arise from a read error. V usage is TRBV5-4 and J usage is TRBJ1-1, with D unclear. This CDR3 has 12 residues. The germline CDR1 and CDR2 sequences are SGHNT and YYREEE (reference sequence). CDR3 sequence: CASSPSSGNLLF. DNA of the CDR3: TGTGCCAGCAGCCCGTCATCGGGGAATCTGCTCTTT. Looking up the rest from reference TRBV5-4 and TRBJ1-1 gives the full variable domain: ETGVTQSPTHLIKTRGQQVTLRCSSQSGHNTVSWYQQALGQGPQFIFQYYREEENGRGNFPPRFSGLQFPNYSSELNVNALELDDSALYLCASSPSSGNLLFGQGTRLTVV.

The V and J genes are TRBV2 and TRBJ2-7; D remains unclear. This CDR3 comprises 14 residues. Trimming left V 2 bases short and J 2 bases short, with 10 bases between. Germline V CDR1 and CDR2: SNHLY, FYNNEI. Here the CDR3 reads CASSERVVAYEQYF. The CDR3, as DNA: TGTGCCAGCAGTGAACGGGTGGTCGCCTACGAGCAGTACTTC.